This record covers a single T cell receptor beta chain. Its antigen is currently unknown. From germline, CDR1 is SGHTA and CDR2 FQGNSA. The CDR3 extends over 18 amino acids. Trimming took 0 bases from V and 0 from J, leaving 18 bases between them. The sample originates from a study of T cells in localized non-small cell lung cancer. Study findings and constraints: Adjacent lung held a median roughly 60 of the top 100 tumor clones. Maximal T cell clonality occurred in uninvolved adjacent lung, with tumor ranking below it.

TCRdb's table, derived via immunoSEQ multiplex PCR, lists solely in-frame clones and lacks some. The table shows about 30,000 clones, with roughly 94% occurring only once. The TCR originated in a woman aged 40-75 years with stage I lung adenocarcinoma. Sequencing was performed on peripheral blood, taken before any cancer treatment. V usage is TRBV7-2 and J usage is TRBJ2-7; D remains ambiguous. The CDR3 nucleotides are TGTGCCAGCAGCTTAGCCCAGGACGTGTGGATCAGCTCCTACGAGCAGTACTTC. Its translation: CASSLAQDVWISSYEQYF.